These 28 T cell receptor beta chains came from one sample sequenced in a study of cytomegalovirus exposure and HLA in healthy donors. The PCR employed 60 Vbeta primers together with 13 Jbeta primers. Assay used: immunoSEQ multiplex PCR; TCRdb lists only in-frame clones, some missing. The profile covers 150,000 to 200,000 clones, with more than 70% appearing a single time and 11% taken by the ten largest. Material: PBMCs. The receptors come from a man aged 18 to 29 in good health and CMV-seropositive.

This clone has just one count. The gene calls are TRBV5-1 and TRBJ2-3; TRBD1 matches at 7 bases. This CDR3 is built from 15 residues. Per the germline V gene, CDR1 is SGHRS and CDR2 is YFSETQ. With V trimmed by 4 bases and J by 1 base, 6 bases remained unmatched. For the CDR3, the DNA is TGCGCCAGCAGCCCGGGACAGACCCGCACAGATACGCAGTATTTT. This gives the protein CASSPGQTRTDTQYF.

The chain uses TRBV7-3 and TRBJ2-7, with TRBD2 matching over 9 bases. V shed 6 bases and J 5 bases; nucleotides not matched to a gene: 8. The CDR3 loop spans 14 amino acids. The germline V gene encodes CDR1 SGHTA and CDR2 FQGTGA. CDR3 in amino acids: CASSLAGWLDEQYF. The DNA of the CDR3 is TGTGCCAGCAGTCTAGCGGGATGGCTCGACGAGCAGTACTTC.

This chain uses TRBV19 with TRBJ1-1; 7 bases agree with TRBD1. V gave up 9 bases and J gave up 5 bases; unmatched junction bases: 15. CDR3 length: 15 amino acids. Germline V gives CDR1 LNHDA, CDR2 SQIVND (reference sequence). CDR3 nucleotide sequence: TGTGCCAGCCGGGACAGATTATTTATTGGGACTGAAGCTTTCTTT. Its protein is CASRDRLFIGTEAFF.

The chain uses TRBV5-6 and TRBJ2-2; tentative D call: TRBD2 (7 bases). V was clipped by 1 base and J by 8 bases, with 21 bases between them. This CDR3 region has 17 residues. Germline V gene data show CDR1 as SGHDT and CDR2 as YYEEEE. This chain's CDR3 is CASSLKHRDYDEGELFF. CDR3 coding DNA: TGTGCCAGCAGCTTGAAACACAGGGACTACGACGAAGGGGAGCTGTTTTTT.

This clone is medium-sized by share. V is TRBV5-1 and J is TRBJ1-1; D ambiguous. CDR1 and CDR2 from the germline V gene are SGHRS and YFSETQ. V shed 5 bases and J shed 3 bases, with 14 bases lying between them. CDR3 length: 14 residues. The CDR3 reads CASSSRGGYTEAFF. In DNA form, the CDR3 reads TGCGCCAGCAGTTCCCGGGGAGGGTACACTGAAGCTTTCTTT.

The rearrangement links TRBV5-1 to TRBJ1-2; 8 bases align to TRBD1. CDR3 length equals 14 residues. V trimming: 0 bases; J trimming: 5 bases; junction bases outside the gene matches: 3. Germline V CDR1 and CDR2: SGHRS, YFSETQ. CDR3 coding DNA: TGCGCCAGCAGCTTGGCGACAGGGGAATATGGCTACACCTTC. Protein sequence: CASSLATGEYGYTF.

CDR3 residues: CASSLGSGRVDEQFF. CDR3 sequence (DNA): TGCGCCAGCAGCTTGGGCAGCGGGAGAGTCGATGAGCAGTTCTTC. The chain carries TRBV5-1 and TRBJ2-1; 8 positions agree with TRBD2. There are 15 residues in the CDR3. Germline CDR1 reads SGHRS; CDR2 reads YFSETQ. With V trimmed by 0 bases and J by 8 bases, 7 bases remained unmatched. The full variable domain, completed using reference TRBV5-1 and TRBJ2-1, is KAGVTQTPRYLIKTRGQQVTLSCSPISGHRSVSWYQQTPGQGLQFLFEYFSETQRNKGNFPGRFSGRQFSNSRSEMNVSTLELGDSALYLCASSLGSGRVDEQFFGPGTRLTVL.

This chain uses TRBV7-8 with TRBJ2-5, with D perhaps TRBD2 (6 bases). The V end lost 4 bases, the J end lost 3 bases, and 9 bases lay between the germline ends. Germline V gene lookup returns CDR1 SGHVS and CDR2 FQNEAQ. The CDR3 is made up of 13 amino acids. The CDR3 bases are TGTGCCAGCAGCTGGAGGGGTAAAGAGACCCAGTACTTC. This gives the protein CASSWRGKETQYF. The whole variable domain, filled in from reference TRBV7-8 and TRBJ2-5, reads GAGVSQSPRYKVAKRGQDVALRCDPISGHVSLFWYQQALGQGPEFLTYFQNEAQLDKSGLPSDRFFAERPEGSVSTLKIQRTQQEDSAVYLCASSWRGKETQYFGPGTRLLVL.

The CDR3 nucleotides read TGTGCCAGCAGCCCAGGGGGTAGCGGGAGGGCCTGGGGGGAGACCCAGTACTTC. Protein sequence: CASSPGGSGRAWGETQYF. This chain connects TRBV4-2 to TRBJ2-5; 11 bases fit TRBD2. From germline, CDR1 is LGHNA and CDR2 YNFKEQ. After removal of 4 bases from V and 5 bases from J, the junction contained 15 bases not matched to a gene. The CDR3 length is 18 residues.

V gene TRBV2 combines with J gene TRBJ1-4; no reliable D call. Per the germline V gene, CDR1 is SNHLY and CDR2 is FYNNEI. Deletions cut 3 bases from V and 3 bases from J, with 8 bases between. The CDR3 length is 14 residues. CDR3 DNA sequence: TGTGCCAGCAGTGAGGGGAGGGCTAATGAAAAACTGTTTTTT. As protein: CASSEGRANEKLFF.

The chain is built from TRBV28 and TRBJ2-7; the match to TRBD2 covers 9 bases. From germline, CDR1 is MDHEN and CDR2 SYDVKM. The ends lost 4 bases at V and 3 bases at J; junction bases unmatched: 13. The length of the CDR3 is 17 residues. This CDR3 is CASSWPGGSGRFYEQYF. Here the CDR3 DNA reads TGTGCCAGCAGTTGGCCAGGGGGGAGCGGGAGGTTCTACGAGCAGTACTTC.

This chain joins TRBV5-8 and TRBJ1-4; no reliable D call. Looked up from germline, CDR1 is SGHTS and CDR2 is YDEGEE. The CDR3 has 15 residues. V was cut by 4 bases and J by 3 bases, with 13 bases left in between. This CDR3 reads CASSPRGYSNEKLFF. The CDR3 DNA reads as TGTGCCAGCAGCCCCCGAGGGTACTCTAATGAAAAACTGTTTTTT.

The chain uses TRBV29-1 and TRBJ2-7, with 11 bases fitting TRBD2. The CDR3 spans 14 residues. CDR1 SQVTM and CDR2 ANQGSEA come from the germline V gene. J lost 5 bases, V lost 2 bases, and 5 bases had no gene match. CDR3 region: CSVEHRLAGNEQYF. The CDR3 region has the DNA TGCAGCGTTGAACACCGACTAGCGGGAAACGAGCAGTACTTC.

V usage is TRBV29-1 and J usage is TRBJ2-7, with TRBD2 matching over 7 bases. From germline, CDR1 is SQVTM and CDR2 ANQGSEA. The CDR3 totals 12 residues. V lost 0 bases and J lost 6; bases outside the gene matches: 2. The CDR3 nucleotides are TGCAGCGTTGAAGAAGCGGGGAGCGAGCAGTACTTC. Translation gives CSVEEAGSEQYF.

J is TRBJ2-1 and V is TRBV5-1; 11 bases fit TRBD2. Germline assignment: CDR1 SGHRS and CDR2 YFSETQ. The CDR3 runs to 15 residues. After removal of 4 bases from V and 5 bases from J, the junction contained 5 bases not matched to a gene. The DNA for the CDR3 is TGCGCCAGCAGCCAGACTAGCGGGATAAACAATGAGCAGTTCTTC. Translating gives CASSQTSGINNEQFF.

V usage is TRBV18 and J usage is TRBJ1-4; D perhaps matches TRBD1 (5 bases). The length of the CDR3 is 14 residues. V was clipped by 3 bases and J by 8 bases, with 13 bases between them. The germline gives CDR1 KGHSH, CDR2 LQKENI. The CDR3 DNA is TGTGCCAGCTCACCGGACAACCGGGAGGAAAAACTGTTTTTT. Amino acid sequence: CASSPDNREEKLFF.

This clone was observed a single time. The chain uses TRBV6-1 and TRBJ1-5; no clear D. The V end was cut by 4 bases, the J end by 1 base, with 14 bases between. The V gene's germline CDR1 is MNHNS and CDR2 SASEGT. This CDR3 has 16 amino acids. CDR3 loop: CASSVSPVRSNQPQHF. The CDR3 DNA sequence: TGTGCCAGCAGTGTATCTCCAGTACGCAGCAATCAGCCCCAGCATTTT.

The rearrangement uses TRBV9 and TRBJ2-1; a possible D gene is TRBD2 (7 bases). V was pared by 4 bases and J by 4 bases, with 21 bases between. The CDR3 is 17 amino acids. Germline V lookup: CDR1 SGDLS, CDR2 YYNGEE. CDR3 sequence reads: CASSPTGSGTRYNEQFF. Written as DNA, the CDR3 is TGTGCCAGCAGCCCCACTGGGAGCGGGACACGATACAATGAGCAGTTCTTC.

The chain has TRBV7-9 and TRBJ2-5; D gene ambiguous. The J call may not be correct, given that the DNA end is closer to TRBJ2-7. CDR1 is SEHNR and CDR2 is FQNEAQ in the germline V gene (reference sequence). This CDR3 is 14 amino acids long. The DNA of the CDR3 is TGTGCCAGCAGCGCAGGTGCTACGATCTACGAGCAGTACTTC. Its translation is CASSAGATIYEQYF.

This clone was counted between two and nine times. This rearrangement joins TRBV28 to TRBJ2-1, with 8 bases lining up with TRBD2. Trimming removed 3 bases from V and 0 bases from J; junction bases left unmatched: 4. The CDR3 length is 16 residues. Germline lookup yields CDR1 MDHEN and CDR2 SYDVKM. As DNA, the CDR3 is TGTGCCAGCAGTTTTAGCGGGACCACCTCCTACAATGAGCAGTTCTTC. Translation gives CASSFSGTTSYNEQFF.

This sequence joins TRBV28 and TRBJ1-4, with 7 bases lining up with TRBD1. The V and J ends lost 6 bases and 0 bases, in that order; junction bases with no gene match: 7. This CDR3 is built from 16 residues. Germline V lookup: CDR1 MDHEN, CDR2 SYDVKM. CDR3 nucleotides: TGTGCCAGCAGCCCCCGTGACAGGGCAACTAATGAAAAACTGTTTTTT. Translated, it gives CASSPRDRATNEKLFF.

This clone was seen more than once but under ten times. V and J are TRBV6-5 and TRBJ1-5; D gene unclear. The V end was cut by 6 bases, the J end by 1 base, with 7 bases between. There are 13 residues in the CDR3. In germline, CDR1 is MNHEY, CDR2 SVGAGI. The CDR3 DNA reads TGTGCCAGCAGCCCTAGAAGCAATCAGCCCCAGCATTTT. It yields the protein CASSPRSNQPQHF.

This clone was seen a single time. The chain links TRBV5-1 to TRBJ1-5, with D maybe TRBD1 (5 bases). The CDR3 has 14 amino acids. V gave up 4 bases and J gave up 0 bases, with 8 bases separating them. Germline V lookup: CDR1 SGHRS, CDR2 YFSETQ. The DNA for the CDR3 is TGCGCCAGCAGCATAGACAGTAGCAATCAGCCCCAGCATTTT. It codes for CASSIDSSNQPQHF.

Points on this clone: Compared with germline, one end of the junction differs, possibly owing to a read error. The CDR3 loop is CSSSLSASSYEQYF. CDR3 DNA sequence: TGTTCCAGCAGCTTATCTGCCAGCTCCTACGAGCAGTACTTC. The chain recombines TRBV7-9 with TRBJ2-7; D remains ambiguous. CDR3 size: 14 residues. Germline V gene sequence: CDR1 SEHNR, CDR2 FQNEAQ (reference sequence). The entire variable domain, with the rest obtained from reference TRBV7-9 and TRBJ2-7, is as follows: DTGVSQNPRHKITKRGQNVTFRCDPISEHNRLYWYRQTLGQGPEFLTYFQNEAQLEKSRLLSDRFSAERPKGSFSTLEIQRTEQGDSAMYLCSSSLSASSYEQYFGPGTRLTVT.

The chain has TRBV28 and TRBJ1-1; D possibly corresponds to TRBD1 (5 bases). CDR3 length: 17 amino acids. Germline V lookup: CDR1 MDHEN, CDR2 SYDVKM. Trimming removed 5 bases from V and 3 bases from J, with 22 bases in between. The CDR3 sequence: CASSPNRITGGHTEAFF. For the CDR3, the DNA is TGTGCCAGCAGTCCAAATCGGATCACAGGAGGGCACACTGAAGCTTTCTTT.

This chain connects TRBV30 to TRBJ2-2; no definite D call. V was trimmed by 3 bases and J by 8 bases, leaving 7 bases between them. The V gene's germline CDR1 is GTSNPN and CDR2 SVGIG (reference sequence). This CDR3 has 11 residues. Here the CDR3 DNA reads TGTGCCTGGAGCCCTCTGGGGGAGCTGTTTTTT. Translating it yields CAWSPLGELFF.

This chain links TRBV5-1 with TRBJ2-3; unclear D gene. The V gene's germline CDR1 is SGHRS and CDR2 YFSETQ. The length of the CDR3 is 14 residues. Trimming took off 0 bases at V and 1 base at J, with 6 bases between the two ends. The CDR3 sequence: CASSLVFGTDTQYF. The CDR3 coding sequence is TGCGCCAGCAGCTTGGTATTCGGCACAGATACGCAGTATTTT.

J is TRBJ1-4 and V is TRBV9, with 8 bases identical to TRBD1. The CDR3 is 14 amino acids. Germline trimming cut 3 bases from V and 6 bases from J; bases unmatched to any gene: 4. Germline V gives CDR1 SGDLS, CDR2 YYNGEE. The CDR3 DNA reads TGTGCCAGCAGCGCAGGACAGGGCCATGAAAAACTGTTTTTT. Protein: CASSAGQGHEKLFF.